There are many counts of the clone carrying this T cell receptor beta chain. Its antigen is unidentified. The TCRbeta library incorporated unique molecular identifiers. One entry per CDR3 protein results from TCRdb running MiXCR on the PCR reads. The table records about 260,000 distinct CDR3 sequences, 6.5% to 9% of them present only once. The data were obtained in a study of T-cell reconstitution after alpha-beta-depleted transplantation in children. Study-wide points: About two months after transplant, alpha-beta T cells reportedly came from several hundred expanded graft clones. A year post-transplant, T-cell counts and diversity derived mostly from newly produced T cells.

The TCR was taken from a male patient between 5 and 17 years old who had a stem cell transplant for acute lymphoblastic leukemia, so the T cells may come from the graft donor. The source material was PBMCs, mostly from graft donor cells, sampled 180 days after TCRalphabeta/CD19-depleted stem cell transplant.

CDR3 loop: CASSDRTGETEAFF. Here the CDR3 DNA reads TGTGCCAGCTCCGACCGCACAGGGGAGACTGAAGCTTTCTTT. V is TRBV18 and J is TRBJ1-1, with 7 bases fitting TRBD1. The germline V gene has CDR1 KGHSH and CDR2 LQKENI. J was trimmed by 5 bases and V by 6 bases; bases with no gene match: 9. This CDR3 is 14 amino acids long.